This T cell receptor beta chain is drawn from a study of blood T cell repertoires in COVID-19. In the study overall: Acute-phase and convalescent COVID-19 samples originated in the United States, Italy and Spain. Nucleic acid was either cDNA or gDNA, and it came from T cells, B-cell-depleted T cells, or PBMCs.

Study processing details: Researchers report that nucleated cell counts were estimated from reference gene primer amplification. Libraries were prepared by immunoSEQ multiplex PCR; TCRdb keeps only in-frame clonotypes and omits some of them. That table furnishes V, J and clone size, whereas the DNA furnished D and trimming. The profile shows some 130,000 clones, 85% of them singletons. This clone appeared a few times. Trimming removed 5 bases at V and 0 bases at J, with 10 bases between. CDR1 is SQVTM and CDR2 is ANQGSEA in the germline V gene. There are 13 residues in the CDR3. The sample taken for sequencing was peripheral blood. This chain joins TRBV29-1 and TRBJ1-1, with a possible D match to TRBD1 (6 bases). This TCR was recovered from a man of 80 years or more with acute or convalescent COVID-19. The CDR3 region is CSVPGTMNTEAFF. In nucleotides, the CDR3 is TGCAGCGTTCCCGGGACAATGAACACTGAAGCTTTCTTT.